The T cell receptor (beta chain) described here comes from a study of Graves' ophthalmopathy and Graves' hyperthyroidism. Study-level points and caveats: Discrimination between ophthalmopathy and stable hyperthyroidism by a 13-signature model showed about 85% sensitivity and 75% to 84% specificity. The model reached 55% to 71% sensitivity and approximately 72% specificity for predicting ophthalmopathy progression. Blood also held most thyroid clonotypes expanded above 0.001 frequency.

This clonotype was recorded a few times. Its matching antigen is unknown. RNA served as the template for amplifying TCR beta CDR3 regions. HTBI-primed first-round RT-PCR preceded second-round multiplex PCR. TCRdb analysed the multiplex PCR reads with MiXCR anew, one entry per CDR3 protein. The sample has roughly 1.1 million distinct CDR3 sequences; approximately 35% are singletons. Germline-derived CDR1 and CDR2 are MRHNA and SNTAGT. The CDR3 has 13 amino acids. V gave up 3 bases and J gave up 7 bases, with 9 bases separating them. J is TRBJ2-2 and V is TRBV6-4; D perhaps matches TRBD1 (5 bases). The receptor comes from an adult man with Graves' hyperthyroidism. Sample: peripheral blood or thyroid tissue (not recorded which). CDR3 coding DNA: TGTGCCAGCAGTGAAAGTCAGGGCGGGGAGCTGTTTTTT. It specifies CASSESQGGELFF.